One and the same sample provided the 24 T cell receptor beta chains below, sequenced in a study of cytomegalovirus exposure and HLA in healthy donors. It was with 60 Vbeta and 13 Jbeta primers that the PCR ran. Clones were read by immunoSEQ multiplex PCR, and TCRdb kept only the in-frame ones, dropping some. Among some 120,000 clones, around 75% were seen once, and the ten largest hold 2.5% to 3.5%. Sequenced input: PBMCs. Source of these receptors: a woman aged 45-60 years in good health and CMV-seronegative.

J is TRBJ2-3 and V is TRBV4-2; D is unclear. CDR1 and CDR2 from the germline V gene are LGHNA and YNFKEQ. The CDR3 totals 15 residues. Trimming removed 3 bases from V and 2 bases from J, with 12 bases in between. The CDR3, as DNA: TGTGCCAGCAGCCAGGGCCGACCCGACACAGATACGCAGTATTTT. It specifies CASSQGRPDTDTQYF.

The chain couples TRBV5-8 to TRBJ2-1; 9 bases are shared with TRBD1. The germline gives CDR1 SGHTS, CDR2 YDEGEE. The CDR3 is 19 residues long. V trimming: 7 bases; J trimming: 0 bases; junction bases outside the gene matches: 17. CDR3 DNA: TGTGCCAGCCCAAGCGGGACAGGGATCTTTCCGAGCTCCTACAATGAGCAGTTCTTC. It translates to CASPSGTGIFPSSYNEQFF.

J is TRBJ1-1 and V is TRBV7-9, with TRBD1 identical over 7 bases. Trimming took 1 base from V and 8 from J; bases not matched to a gene: 7. Germline CDR1 is SEHNR and CDR2 is FQNEAQ (reference sequence). The CDR3 covers 14 residues. The DNA of the CDR3 is TGTGCCAGCAGCTTAGTAGGAGGGGGCGACGAAGCTTTCTTT. This translates into CASSLVGGGDEAFF.

The CDR3 spells CASSFDLSPTLLVLPSTGELFF. The CDR3 coding sequence is TGTGCCAGCAGTTTTGACCTTAGCCCGACCTTACTAGTCCTACCGAGTACCGGGGAGCTGTTTTTT. V is TRBV28 and J is TRBJ2-2; D is possibly TRBD2 (5 bases). Germline V CDR1 and CDR2: MDHEN, SYDVKM. V was trimmed by 3 bases and J by 5 bases, leaving 34 bases between them. The CDR3 is 22 amino acids.

Written as DNA, the CDR3 is TGTGCCAGTAGCGATAGTGTTGAGACCCAGTACTTC. This encodes CASSDSVETQYF. The chain combines TRBV19 with TRBJ2-5; D not resolved. V gave up 6 bases and J gave up 5 bases, with 10 bases separating them. The CDR3 spans 12 residues. In germline, CDR1 is LNHDA, CDR2 SQIVND (reference sequence).

The gene calls are TRBV19 and TRBJ2-1; D remains unclear. The V gene lost 3 bases and the J gene lost 8 bases, with 14 bases spanning the gap. Germline V gene data show CDR1 as LNHDA and CDR2 as SQIVND (reference sequence). This CDR3 is built from 14 residues. This CDR3 is CASSMKQFVYEQFF. CDR3 DNA sequence: TGTGCCAGTAGTATGAAACAGTTTGTCTATGAGCAGTTCTTC.

V is TRBV19 and J is TRBJ1-5; 7 bases line up with TRBD1. In germline, CDR1 is LNHDA, CDR2 SQIVND (reference sequence). V shed 7 bases, J shed 7 bases, and the junction held 10 bases outside the gene matches. The CDR3 runs to 14 residues. The chain's CDR3 is CASKETRGIQPQHF. DNA for the CDR3: TGTGCCAGTAAAGAGACCAGGGGGATACAGCCCCAGCATTTT.

In DNA form, the CDR3 reads TGTGCCAGCAGCATGACCGGGACAGGAGTTTCCGAGGCTTTCTTT. Translating gives CASSMTGTGVSEAFF. This chain uses TRBV6-1 with TRBJ1-1, with 8 bases fitting TRBD1. The CDR3 is 15 residues long. With 6 bases clipped from V and 11 bases from J, the junction kept 17 bases outside the gene matches. Germline lookup yields CDR1 MNHNS and CDR2 SASEGT.

V is TRBV7-3 and J is TRBJ2-1; D may be TRBD2 (5 bases). CDR1 SGHTA and CDR2 FQGTGA come from the germline V gene. The CDR3 runs 17 residues. The V end lost 1 base, the J end lost 0 bases, and 13 bases lay between the germline ends. CDR3 sequence: CASSLKASWSSYNEQFF. The CDR3 DNA reads TGTGCCAGCAGCTTAAAGGCTAGCTGGAGCTCCTACAATGAGCAGTTCTTC.

This rearrangement joins TRBV4-3 to TRBJ2-5; D gene ambiguous. The germline V and J ends were trimmed by 4 bases and 4 bases, with 16 bases remaining between them. The CDR3 runs 15 residues. The germline gives CDR1 LGHNA, CDR2 YSLEER. CDR3 sequence: CASSLSLSSGETQYF. DNA of the CDR3: TGCGCCAGCAGCCTCAGCCTGTCTTCGGGAGAGACCCAGTACTTC.

V is TRBV7-9 and J is TRBJ2-1; no firm D call. Germline V gives CDR1 SEHNR, CDR2 FQNEAQ (reference sequence). The CDR3 runs to 15 residues. The V end lost 5 bases, the J end lost 0 bases, and 11 bases lay between the germline ends. For the CDR3, the DNA is TGTGCCAGCAGCCCTAGTGGTCTCTCCTACAATGAGCAGTTCTTC. Amino acid sequence: CASSPSGLSYNEQFF.

The chain has TRBV6-5 and TRBJ2-2, with TRBD2 matching 10 bases. The CDR3 sequence is 14 residues long. V dropped 5 bases and J dropped 9; count of bases not matched to a gene: 6. Germline V CDR1 and CDR2: MNHEY, SVGAGI. CDR3: CASSDLAGVRELFF. The CDR3 region has the DNA TGTGCCAGCAGTGACCTAGCGGGAGTACGGGAGCTGTTTTTT.

The genes are TRBV7-3 and TRBJ2-7; possibly TRBD2 for D (7 bases). This CDR3 contains 15 residues. CDR1 SGHTA and CDR2 FQGTGA come from the germline V gene. With 5 bases removed from V and 1 base from J, the gap between germline ends came to 15 bases. The DNA of the CDR3 is TGTGCCAGCAGCCGGCGAGGGGGGGTGTCCTACGAGCAGTACTTC. Translation gives CASSRRGGVSYEQYF.

The gene calls are TRBV21-1 and TRBJ1-1; the table's D call of TRBD1 was not tested on the DNA. TRBV21-1 is tagged as a pseudogene. The CDR3 length is 21 residues. CDR3 sequence (DNA): TGTGCCAGCAGCAAAGAAGTCCGATCGGACAGGGCGCAAGCTTTGGACACTGAAGCTTTCTTT. Translating it yields CASSKEVRSDRAQALDTEAFF.

This clone was seen once. The chain recombines TRBV6-6 with TRBJ2-5; 10 bases align to TRBD2. The junction had 4 bases not matched to a gene; V was cut back by 2 bases and J by 1 base. Germline assignment: CDR1 MNHNY and CDR2 SVGAGI (reference sequence). The CDR3 covers 16 residues. The CDR3 DNA reads as TGTGCCAGCAGTTACCGAGCGGGAGGGCTCCAAGAGACCCAGTACTTC. Encoded protein: CASSYRAGGLQETQYF.

The chain links TRBV6-1 to TRBJ2-7; 10 nucleotides line up with TRBD2. V was clipped by 4 bases and J by 4 bases; unmatched bases: 7. Germline-derived CDR1 and CDR2 are MNHNS and SASEGT. CDR3 length equals 15 residues. DNA for the CDR3: TGTGCCAGCAGTGGAAGGACTAGCGGTATTTACGAGCAGTACTTC. Encoded protein: CASSGRTSGIYEQYF.

The V gene is TRBV7-2, the J gene TRBJ1-1; 9 bases line up with TRBD1. From germline, CDR1 is SGHTA and CDR2 FQGNSA. This CDR3 has 14 amino acids. V lost 5 bases, J lost 7 bases, and 8 bases stayed unmatched. The CDR3 reads CASSTRTGVGEAFF. CDR3 DNA sequence: TGTGCCAGCAGCACCAGGACAGGGGTGGGTGAAGCTTTCTTT.

As regards this clone: A junction boundary mismatches the germline segment, possibly from a read error. The V call is TRBV7-9, the J call TRBJ2-1, with TRBD2 as a possible D gene (5 bases). The CDR3 is 12 residues long. Germline values: CDR1 SEHNR, CDR2 FQNEAQ (reference sequence). The CDR3 DNA reads as TGTTCCAGCAGCTTCGGGGACAATGAGCAGTTCTTC. Translated, it gives CSSSFGDNEQFF.

The V call is TRBV19, the J call TRBJ2-7, with 13 bases fitting TRBD2. The CDR3 is 16 amino acids. V was pared by 5 bases and J by 6 bases, with 10 bases of the junction left unmatched. Per the germline V gene, CDR1 is LNHDA and CDR2 is SQIVND (reference sequence). The CDR3 sequence: CASSPGMGLAGFEQYF. The DNA of the CDR3 is TGTGCCAGTAGTCCTGGGATGGGACTAGCGGGATTCGAGCAGTACTTC.

The V call is TRBV19, the J call TRBJ2-5; D gene ambiguous. V was shortened by 5 bases and J by 2 bases, with 9 bases between the two germline ends. In germline, CDR1 is LNHDA, CDR2 SQIVND (reference sequence). This CDR3 is built from 13 residues. The CDR3 DNA follows: TGTGCCAGTAGTGATACTTCTCAAGAGACCCAGTACTTC. Residues: CASSDTSQETQYF. The full variable domain, rest sourced from reference TRBV19 and TRBJ2-5, is DGGITQSPKYLFRKEGQNVTLSCEQNLNHDAMYWYRQDPGQGLRLIYYSQIVNDFQKGDIAEGYSVSREKKESFPLTVTSAQKNPTAFYLCASSDTSQETQYFGPGTRLLVL.

V usage is TRBV6-5 and J usage is TRBJ1-2, with TRBD1 matching 8 bases. Germline CDR1 is MNHEY and CDR2 is SVGAGI. This CDR3 has 14 amino acids. With V trimmed by 6 bases and J by 6 bases, 9 bases remained unmatched. This CDR3 is CASSTRTGKNGYTF. In nucleotides, the CDR3 is TGTGCCAGCAGCACCCGGACAGGGAAGAATGGCTACACCTTC.

This clone came up a few times. The chain couples TRBV9 to TRBJ1-3; tentatively, D is TRBD1 (5 bases). Germline loops: CDR1 SGDLS, CDR2 YYNGEE. The CDR3 runs to 16 residues. Trimming removed 0 bases at V and 0 bases at J, with 10 bases between. The CDR3 is CASSVDTGLSGNTIYF. The CDR3 nucleotides are TGTGCCAGCAGCGTAGATACAGGCCTCTCTGGAAACACCATATATTTT.

This clone occurred a few times. Mismatch with germline at one junction end may stem from a read error. The chain uses TRBV7-9 and TRBJ1-1; 10 bases line up with TRBD1. The CDR3 totals 17 residues. The V gene's germline CDR1 is SEHNR and CDR2 FQNEAQ (reference sequence). CDR3 residues: CSSSRTGGVIVGTEAFF. CDR3 sequence (DNA): TGTTCCAGCAGCAGGACAGGGGGTGTTATTGTGGGCACTGAAGCTTTCTTT.

The CDR3 DNA sequence: TGTGCCAGCTGGGGACTAGCGGGAGGGGGGCTTAGCTCCTACAATGAGCAGTTCTTC. Residues: CASWGLAGGGLSSYNEQFF. This chain joins TRBV2 and TRBJ2-1; 16 bases match TRBD2. The germline V gene encodes CDR1 SNHLY and CDR2 FYNNEI. V shed 8 bases, J shed 0 bases, and the junction held 10 bases outside the gene matches. The CDR3 spans 19 residues.